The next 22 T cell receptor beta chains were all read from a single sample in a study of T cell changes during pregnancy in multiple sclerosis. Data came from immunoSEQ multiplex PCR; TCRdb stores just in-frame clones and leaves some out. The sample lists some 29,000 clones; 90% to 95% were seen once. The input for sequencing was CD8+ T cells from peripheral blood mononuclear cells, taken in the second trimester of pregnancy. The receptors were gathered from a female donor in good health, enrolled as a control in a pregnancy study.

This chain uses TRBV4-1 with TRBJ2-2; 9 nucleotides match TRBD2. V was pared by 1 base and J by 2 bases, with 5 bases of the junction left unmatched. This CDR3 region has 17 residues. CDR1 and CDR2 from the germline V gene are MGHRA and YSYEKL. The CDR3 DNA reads TGCGCCAGCAGCCAAGCCAGCGGGGGGAGAAACACCGGGGAGCTGTTTTTT. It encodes CASSQASGGRNTGELFF.

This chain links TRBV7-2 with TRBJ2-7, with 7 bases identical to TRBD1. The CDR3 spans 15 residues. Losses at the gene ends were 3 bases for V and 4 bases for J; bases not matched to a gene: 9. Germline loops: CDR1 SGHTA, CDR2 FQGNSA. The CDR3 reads CASSLNRDSLYEQYF. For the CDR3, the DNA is TGTGCCAGCAGCTTGAACCGGGACAGTCTTTACGAGCAGTACTTC.

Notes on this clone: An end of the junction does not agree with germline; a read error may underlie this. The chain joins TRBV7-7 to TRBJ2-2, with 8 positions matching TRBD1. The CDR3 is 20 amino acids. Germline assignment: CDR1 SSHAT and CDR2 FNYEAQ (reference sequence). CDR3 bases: TGTGCTAGCAGCTTAGGGGTGGACAGGGATCAACCACCGTACACCGGGGAGCTGTTTTTT. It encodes CASSLGVDRDQPPYTGELFF.

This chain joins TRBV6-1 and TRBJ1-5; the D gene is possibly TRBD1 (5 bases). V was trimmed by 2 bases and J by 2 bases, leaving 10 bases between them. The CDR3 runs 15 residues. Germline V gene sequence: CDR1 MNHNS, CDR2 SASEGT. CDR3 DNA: TGTGCCAGCAGTGAAATTCGGGGGGGCAATCAGCCCCAGCATTTT. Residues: CASSEIRGGNQPQHF.

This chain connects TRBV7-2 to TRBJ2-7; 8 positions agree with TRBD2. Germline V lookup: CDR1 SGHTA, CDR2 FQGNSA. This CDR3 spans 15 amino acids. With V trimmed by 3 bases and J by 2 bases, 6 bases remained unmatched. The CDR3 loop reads CASSFYDGGAYEQYF. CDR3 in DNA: TGTGCCAGCAGCTTCTATGACGGGGGGGCCTACGAGCAGTACTTC.

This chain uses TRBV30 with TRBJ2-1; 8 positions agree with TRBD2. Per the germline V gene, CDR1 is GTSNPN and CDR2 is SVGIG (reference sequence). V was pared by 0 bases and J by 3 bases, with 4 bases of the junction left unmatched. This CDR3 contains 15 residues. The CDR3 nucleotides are TGTGCCTGGAGTGTTTCAGCGGGGGACTACAATGAGCAGTTCTTC. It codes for CAWSVSAGDYNEQFF.

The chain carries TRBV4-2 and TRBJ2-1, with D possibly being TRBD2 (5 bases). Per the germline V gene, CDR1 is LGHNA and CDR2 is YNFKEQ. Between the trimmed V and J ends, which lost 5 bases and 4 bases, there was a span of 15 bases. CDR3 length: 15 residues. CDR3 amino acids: CASSLARTYYNEQFF. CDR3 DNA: TGTGCCAGCAGCTTGGCCAGGACTTATTACAATGAGCAGTTCTTC.

The CDR3 is CAWSSGQGHEKLFF. For the CDR3, the DNA is TGTGCCTGGAGTTCCGGACAGGGGCATGAAAAACTGTTTTTT. This chain connects TRBV30 to TRBJ1-4; 9 bases fit TRBD1. CDR1 is GTSNPN and CDR2 is SVGIG in the germline V gene (reference sequence). The CDR3 consists of 14 residues. V gave up 2 bases and J gave up 6 bases; unmatched junction bases: 4.

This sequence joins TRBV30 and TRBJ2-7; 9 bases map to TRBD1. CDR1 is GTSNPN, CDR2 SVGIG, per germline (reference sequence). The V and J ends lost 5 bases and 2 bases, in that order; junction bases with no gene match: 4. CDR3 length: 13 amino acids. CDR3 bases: TGTGCCTGGTCCGGGACAGGGCCCTACGAGCAGTACTTC. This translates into CAWSGTGPYEQYF.

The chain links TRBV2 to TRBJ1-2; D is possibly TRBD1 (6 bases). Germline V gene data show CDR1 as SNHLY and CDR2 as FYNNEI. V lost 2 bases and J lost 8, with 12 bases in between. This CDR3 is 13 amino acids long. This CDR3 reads CASSEMTGPGYTF. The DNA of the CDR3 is TGTGCCAGCAGTGAAATGACAGGACCAGGCTACACCTTC. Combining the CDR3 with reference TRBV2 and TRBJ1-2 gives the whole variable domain EPEVTQTPSHQVTQMGQEVILRCVPISNHLYFYWYRQILGQKVEFLVSFYNNEISEKSEIFDDQFSVERPDGSNFTLKIRSTKLEDSAMYFCASSEMTGPGYTFGSGTRLTVV.

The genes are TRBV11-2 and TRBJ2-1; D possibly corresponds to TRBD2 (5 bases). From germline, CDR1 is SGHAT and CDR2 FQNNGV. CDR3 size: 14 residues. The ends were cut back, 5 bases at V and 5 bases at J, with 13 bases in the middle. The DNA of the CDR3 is TGTGCCAGCAGCCGAGTAGCGATCGACAATGAGCAGTTCTTC. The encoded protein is CASSRVAIDNEQFF.

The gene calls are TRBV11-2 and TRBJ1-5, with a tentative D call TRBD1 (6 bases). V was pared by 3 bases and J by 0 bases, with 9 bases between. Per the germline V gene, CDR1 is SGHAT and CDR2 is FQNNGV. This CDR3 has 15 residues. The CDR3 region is CASSLGDNSNQPQHF. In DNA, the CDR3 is TGTGCCAGCAGCTTGGGGGACAATAGCAATCAGCCCCAGCATTTT.

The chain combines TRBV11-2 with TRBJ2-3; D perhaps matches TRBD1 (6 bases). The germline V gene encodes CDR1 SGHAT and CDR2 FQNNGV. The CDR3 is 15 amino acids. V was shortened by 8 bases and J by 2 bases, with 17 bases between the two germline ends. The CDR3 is CASRLTRGSTDTQYF. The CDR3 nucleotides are TGTGCCAGCCGCCTGACGAGGGGGTCCACAGATACGCAGTATTTT.

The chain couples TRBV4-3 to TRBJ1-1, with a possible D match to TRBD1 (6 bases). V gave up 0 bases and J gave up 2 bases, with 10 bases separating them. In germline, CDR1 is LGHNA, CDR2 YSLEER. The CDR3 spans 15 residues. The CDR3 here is CASSQDRTANTEAFF. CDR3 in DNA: TGCGCCAGCAGCCAAGACAGGACAGCTAACACTGAAGCTTTCTTT.

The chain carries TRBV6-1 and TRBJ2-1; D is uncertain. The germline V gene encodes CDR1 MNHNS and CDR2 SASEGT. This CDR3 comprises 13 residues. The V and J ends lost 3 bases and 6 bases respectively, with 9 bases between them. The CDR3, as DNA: TGTGCCAGCAGTGAGGGCTTTGGCAATGAGCAGTTCTTC. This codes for CASSEGFGNEQFF.

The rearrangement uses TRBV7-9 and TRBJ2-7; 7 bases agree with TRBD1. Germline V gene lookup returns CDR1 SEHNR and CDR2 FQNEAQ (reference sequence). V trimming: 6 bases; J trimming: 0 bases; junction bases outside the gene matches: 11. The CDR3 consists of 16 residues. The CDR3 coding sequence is TGTGCCAGCAGTCCGGCAGCCGGGACAGACTCCTACGAGCAGTACTTC. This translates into CASSPAAGTDSYEQYF.

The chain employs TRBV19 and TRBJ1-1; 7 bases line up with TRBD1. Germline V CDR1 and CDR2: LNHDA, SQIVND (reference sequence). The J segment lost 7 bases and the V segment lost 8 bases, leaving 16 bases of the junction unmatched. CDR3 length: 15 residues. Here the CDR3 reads CASHNRGGLVVEAFF. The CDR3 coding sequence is TGTGCCAGTCACAACAGGGGAGGACTGGTCGTTGAAGCTTTCTTT.

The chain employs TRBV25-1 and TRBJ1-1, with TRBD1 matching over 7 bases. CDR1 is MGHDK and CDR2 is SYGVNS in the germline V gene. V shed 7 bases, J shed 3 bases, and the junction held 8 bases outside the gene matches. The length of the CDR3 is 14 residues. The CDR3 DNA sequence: TGTGCCAGCACCGCGGCAGGGGGTTACACTGAAGCTTTCTTT. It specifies CASTAAGGYTEAFF.

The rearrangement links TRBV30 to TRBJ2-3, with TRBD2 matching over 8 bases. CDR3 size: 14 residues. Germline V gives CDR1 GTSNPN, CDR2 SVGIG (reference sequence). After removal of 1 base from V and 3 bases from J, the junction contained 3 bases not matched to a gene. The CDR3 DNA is TGTGCCTGGAGTGCAGCGGGGGCGACAGATACGCAGTATTTT. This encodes CAWSAAGATDTQYF.

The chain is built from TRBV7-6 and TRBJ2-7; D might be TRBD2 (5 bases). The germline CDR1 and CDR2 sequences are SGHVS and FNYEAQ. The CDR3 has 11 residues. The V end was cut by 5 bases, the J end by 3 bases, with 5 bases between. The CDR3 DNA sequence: TGTGCCAGCAGCGAGGGCTACGAGCAGTACTTC. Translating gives CASSEGYEQYF.

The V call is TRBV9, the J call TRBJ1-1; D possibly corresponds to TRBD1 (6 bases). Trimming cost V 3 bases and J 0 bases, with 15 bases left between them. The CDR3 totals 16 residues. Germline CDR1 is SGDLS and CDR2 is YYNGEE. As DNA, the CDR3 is TGTGCCAGCAGCGAAGGACAGTATTCAATGAACACTGAAGCTTTCTTT. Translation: CASSEGQYSMNTEAFF.

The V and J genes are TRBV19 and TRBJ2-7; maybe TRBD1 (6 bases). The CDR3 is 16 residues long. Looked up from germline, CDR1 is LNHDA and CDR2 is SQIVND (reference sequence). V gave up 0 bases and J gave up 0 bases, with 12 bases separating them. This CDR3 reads CASSIDGDTSSYEQYF. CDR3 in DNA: TGTGCCAGTAGTATAGATGGGGACACCAGCTCCTACGAGCAGTACTTC.